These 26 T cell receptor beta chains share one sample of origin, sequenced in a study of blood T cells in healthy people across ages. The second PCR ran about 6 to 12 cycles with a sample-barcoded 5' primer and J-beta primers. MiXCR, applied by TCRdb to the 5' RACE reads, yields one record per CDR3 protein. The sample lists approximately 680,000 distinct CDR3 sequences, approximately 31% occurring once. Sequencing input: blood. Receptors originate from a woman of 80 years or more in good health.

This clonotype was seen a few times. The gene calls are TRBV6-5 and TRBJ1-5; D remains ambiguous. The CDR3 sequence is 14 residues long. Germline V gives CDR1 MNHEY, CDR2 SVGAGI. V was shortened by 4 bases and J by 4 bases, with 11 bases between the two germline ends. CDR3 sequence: CASSSTRGNQPQHF. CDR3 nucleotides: TGTGCCAGCAGTTCCACGCGGGGTAATCAGCCCCAGCATTTT.

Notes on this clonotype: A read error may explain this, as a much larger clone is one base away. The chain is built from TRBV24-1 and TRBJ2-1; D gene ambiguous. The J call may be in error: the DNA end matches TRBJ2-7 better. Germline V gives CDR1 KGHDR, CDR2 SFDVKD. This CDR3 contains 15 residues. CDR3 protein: CATSDSAWPYNEQYF. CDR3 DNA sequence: TGTGCCACCAGTGATTCGGCTTGGCCTTACAATGAGCAGTACTTC.

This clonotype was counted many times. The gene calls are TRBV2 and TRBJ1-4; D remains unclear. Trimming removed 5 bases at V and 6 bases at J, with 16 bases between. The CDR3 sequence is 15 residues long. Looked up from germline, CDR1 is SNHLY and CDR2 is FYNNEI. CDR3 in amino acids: CASSPKGSLDEKLFF. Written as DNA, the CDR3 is TGTGCCAGCAGTCCCAAAGGGAGTTTGGATGAAAAACTGTTTTTT.

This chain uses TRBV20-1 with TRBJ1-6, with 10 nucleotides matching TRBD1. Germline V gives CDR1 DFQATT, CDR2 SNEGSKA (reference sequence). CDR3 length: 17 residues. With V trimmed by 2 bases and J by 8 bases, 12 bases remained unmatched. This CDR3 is CSARKAPGQGRDSPLHF. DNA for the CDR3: TGCAGTGCTAGAAAAGCACCGGGACAGGGGCGTGATTCACCCCTCCACTTT.

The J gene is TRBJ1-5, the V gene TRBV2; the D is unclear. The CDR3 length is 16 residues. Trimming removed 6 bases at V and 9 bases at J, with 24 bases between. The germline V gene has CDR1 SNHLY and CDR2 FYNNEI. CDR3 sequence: CASRETRTSSTGPQHF. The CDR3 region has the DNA TGTGCCAGCAGGGAAACACGGACGTCCTCGACGGGGCCCCAGCATTTT.

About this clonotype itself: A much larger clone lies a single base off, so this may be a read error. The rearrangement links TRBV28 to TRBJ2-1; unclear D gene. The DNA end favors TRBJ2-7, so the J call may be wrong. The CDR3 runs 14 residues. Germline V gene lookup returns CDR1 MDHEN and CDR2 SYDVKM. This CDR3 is CASGILKSYNEQYF. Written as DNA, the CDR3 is TGTGCCAGCGGGATACTTAAGTCCTACAATGAGCAGTACTTC.

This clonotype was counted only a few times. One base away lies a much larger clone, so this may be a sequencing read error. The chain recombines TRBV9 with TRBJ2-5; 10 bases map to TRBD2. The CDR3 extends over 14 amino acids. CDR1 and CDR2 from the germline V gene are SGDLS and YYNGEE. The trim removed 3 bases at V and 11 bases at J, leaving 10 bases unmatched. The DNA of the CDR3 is TGTGCCAGCAGCGAGCGGGGGGGCGTCAATGAGCAGTACTTC. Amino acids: CASSERGGVNEQYF. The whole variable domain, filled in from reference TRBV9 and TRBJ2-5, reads DSGVTQTPKHLITATGQRVTLRCSPRSGDLSVYWYQQSLDQGLQFLIQYYNGEERAKGNILERFSAQQFPDLHSELNLSSLELGDSALYFCASSERGGVNEQYFGPGTRLLVL.

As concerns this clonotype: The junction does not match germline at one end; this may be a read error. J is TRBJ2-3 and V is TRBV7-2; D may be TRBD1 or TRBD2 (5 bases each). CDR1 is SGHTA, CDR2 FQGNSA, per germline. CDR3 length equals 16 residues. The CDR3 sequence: CASSPLGAGPTNTQYF. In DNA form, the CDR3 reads TGTGCCAGCAGCCCCCTCGGGGCGGGTCCCACAAATACGCAGTATTTT.

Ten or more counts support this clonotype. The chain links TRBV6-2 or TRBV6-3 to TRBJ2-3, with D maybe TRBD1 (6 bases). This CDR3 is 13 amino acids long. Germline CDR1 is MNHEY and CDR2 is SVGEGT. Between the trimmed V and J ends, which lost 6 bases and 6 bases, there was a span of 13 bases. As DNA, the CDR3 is TGTGCCAGCAGAGGTACAGGGAGCGATACGCAGTATTTT. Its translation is CASRGTGSDTQYF.

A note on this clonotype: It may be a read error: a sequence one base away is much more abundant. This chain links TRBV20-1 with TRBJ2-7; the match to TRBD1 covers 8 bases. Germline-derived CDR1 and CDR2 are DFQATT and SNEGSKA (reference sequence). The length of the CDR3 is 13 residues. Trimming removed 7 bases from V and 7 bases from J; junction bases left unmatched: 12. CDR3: CSVAGTGTGEQYF. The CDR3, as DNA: TGCAGTGTGGCCGGGACAGGCACGGGGGAGCAGTACTTC.

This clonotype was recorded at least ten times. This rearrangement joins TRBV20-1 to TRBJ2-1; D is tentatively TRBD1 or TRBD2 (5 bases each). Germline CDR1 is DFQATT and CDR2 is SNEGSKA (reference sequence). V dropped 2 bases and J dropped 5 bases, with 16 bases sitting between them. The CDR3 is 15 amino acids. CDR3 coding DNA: TGCAGTGCTAGACCAGGGACGGTAGTGCACAATGAGCAGTTCTTC. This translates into CSARPGTVVHNEQFF.

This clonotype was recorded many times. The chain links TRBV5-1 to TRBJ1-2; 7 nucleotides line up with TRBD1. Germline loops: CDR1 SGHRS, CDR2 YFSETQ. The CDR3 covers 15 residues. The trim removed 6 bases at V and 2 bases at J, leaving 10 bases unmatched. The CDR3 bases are TGCGCCAGCAACCTACTCGGGACAGCCAACTATGGCTACACCTTC. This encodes CASNLLGTANYGYTF. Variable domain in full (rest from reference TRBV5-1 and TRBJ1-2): KAGVTQTPRYLIKTRGQQVTLSCSPISGHRSVSWYQQTPGQGLQFLFEYFSETQRNKGNFPGRFSGRQFSNSRSEMNVSTLELGDSALYLCASNLLGTANYGYTFGSGTRLTVV.

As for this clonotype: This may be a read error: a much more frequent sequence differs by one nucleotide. The CDR3 loop is CASSLVGPADEQFF. CDR3 sequence (DNA): TGTGCCAGCAGTTTAGTTGGCCCAGCCGATGAGCAGTTCTTC. The V and J genes are TRBV12-3 or TRBV12-4 and TRBJ2-1; D gene ambiguous. This CDR3 spans 14 amino acids. V was shortened by 1 base and J by 8 bases, with 12 bases between the two germline ends.

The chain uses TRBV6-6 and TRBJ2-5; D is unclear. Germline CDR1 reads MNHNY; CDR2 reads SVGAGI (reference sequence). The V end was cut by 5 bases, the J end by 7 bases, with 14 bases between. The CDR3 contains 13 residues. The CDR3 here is CASSVDPPGTQYF. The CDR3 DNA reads TGTGCCAGCAGTGTGGACCCCCCGGGGACCCAGTACTTC.

The DNA for the CDR3 is TGTGCCTGGACTCGGCTAGCGGGGGGAAATGAGCAGTTCTTC. This gives the protein CAWTRLAGGNEQFF. The V gene is TRBV30, the J gene TRBJ2-1; 11 bases match TRBD2. The CDR3 has 14 residues. V shed 4 bases and J 7 bases; nucleotides not matched to a gene: 6. Germline CDR1 and CDR2: GTSNPN and SVGIG (reference sequence).

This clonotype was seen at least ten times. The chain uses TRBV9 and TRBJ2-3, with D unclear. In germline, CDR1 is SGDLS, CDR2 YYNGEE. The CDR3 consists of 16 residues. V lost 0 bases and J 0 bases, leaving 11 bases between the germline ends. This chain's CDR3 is CASSVVGATSTDTQYF. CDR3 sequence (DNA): TGTGCCAGCAGCGTAGTAGGCGCAACTAGCACAGATACGCAGTATTTT.

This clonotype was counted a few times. The CDR3 coding sequence is TGCAGTGCCCTTCTTGTGGGACAGTTCACCCACGAGCAGTACTTC. It specifies CSALLVGQFTHEQYF. The chain uses TRBV20-1 and TRBJ2-7; 7 bases fit TRBD1. Germline CDR1 reads DFQATT; CDR2 reads SNEGSKA (reference sequence). With 6 bases clipped from V and 5 bases from J, the junction kept 16 bases outside the gene matches. This CDR3 is built from 15 residues.

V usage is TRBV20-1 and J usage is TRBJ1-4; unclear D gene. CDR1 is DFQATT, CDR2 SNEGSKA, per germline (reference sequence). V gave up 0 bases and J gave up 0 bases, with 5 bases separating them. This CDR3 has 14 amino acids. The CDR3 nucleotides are TGCAGTGCTAGAGACTCTGCAACTAATGAAAAACTGTTTTTT. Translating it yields CSARDSATNEKLFF.

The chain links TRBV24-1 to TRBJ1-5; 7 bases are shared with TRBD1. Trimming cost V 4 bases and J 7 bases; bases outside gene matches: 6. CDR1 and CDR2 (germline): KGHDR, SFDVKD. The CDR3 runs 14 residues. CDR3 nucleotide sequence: TGTGCCACCAGTGAGACAGGGACGGGACAGCCCCAGCATTTT. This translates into CATSETGTGQPQHF.

CDR3 DNA: TGTGCCAGCAGTTACTCGGGGGCCACTAGCGGGGCCACGGGTACGCAGTATTTT. Amino acid sequence: CASSYSGATSGATGTQYF. V is TRBV6-5 and J is TRBJ2-3; the match to TRBD2 covers 10 bases. The CDR3 totals 18 residues. V was pared by 0 bases and J by 8 bases, with 14 bases of the junction left unmatched. The germline V gene encodes CDR1 MNHEY and CDR2 SVGAGI.

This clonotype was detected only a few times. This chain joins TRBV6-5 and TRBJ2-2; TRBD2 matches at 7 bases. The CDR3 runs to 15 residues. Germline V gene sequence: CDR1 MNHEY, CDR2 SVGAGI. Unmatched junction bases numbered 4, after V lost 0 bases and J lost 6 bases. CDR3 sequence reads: CASSYSSGAPGELFF. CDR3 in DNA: TGTGCCAGCAGTTACTCGAGCGGGGCTCCCGGGGAGCTGTTTTTT.

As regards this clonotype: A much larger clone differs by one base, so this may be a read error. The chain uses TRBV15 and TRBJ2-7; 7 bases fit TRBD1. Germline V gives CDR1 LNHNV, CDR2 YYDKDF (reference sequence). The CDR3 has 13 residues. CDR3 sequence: CTTSFDRAGEQYF. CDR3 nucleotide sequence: TGTACCACCAGCTTCGACAGGGCTGGCGAGCAGTACTTC.

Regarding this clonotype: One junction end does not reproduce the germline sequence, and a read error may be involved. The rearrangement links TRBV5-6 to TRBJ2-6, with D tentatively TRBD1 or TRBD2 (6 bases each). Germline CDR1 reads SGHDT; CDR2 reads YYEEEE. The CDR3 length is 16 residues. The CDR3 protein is CASSLLRGPGANVPTF. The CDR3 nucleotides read TGTGCCAGCAGTTTATTACGGGGGCCTGGGGCCAACGTCCCGACTTTC.

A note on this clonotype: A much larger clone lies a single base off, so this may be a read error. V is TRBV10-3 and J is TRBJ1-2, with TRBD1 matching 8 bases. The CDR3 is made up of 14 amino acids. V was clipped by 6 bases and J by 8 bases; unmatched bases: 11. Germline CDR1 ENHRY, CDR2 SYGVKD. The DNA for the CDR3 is TGTGCCATCAGGGAACCGACAGGGGCAGGGGGCTACACCTTC. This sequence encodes CAIREPTGAGGYTF.

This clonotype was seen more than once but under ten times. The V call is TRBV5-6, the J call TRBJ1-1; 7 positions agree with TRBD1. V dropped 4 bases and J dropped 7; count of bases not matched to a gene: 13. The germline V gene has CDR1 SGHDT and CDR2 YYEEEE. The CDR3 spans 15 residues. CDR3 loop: CASSDGPTRGGEAFF. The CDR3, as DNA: TGTGCCAGCAGCGACGGCCCCACCAGGGGGGGTGAAGCTTTCTTT. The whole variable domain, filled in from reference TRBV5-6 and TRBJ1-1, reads DAGVTQSPTHLIKTRGQQVTLRCSPKSGHDTVSWYQQALGQGPQFIFQYYEEEERQRGNFPDRFSGHQFPNYSSELNVNALLLGDSALYLCASSDGPTRGGEAFFGQGTRLTVV.

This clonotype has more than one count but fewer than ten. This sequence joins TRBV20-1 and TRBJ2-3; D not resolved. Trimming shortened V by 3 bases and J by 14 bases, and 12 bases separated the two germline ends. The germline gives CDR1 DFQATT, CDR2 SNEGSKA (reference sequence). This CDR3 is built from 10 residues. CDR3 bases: TGCAGTGCTAGGAACTGGTTGGTGTATTTT. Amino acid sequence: CSARNWLVYF.